A single sample gave rise to the 19 T cell receptor beta chains below, sequenced in a study of B cell selection in AIRE deficiency. Assay: immunoSEQ multiplex PCR; the TCRdb copy retains only in-frame clones and omits some. Among more than 25,000 clones, roughly 95% were seen once, and the ten largest hold just under 0.25%. Sorting defined conventional CD4 T cells as CD4+CD127+. The sequencing sample was made of CD4+CD127+ conventional T cells sorted from PBMCs. These receptors all come from a human donor in good health.

This clone was seen a single time. V gene TRBV6-5 combines with J gene TRBJ2-7; D is tentatively TRBD1 or TRBD2 (5 bases each). CDR1 and CDR2 from the germline V gene are MNHEY and SVGAGI. Trimming removed 7 bases from V and 1 base from J, with 11 bases in between. This CDR3 contains 13 residues. CDR3 bases: TGTGCCAGCAAACGTGGGGGTTCCTACGAGCAGTACTTC. Protein product: CASKRGGSYEQYF.

The V call is TRBV7-9, the J call TRBJ2-6; 7 bases are a match to TRBD1. Germline V gene data show CDR1 as SEHNR and CDR2 as FQNEAQ (reference sequence). The CDR3 extends over 15 amino acids. V lost 3 bases to trimming and J lost 4 bases; unmatched junction nucleotides: 3. The CDR3 here is CASSFRGYGANVLTF. DNA of the CDR3: TGTGCCAGCAGCTTCAGGGGGTACGGGGCCAACGTCCTGACTTTC. Supplemented by reference TRBV7-9 and TRBJ2-6, the full variable domain reads DTGVSQNPRHKITKRGQNVTFRCDPISEHNRLYWYRQTLGQGPEFLTYFQNEAQLEKSRLLSDRFSAERPKGSFSTLEIQRTEQGDSAMYLCASSFRGYGANVLTFGAGSRLTVL.

The chain recombines TRBV7-9 with TRBJ2-2, with 8 bases matching TRBD1. V was clipped by 6 bases and J by 2 bases; unmatched bases: 14. Germline CDR1 is SEHNR and CDR2 is FQNEAQ (reference sequence). The CDR3 sequence is 18 residues long. This CDR3 is CASSFDGQGRGNTGELFF. The CDR3 coding sequence is TGTGCCAGCAGTTTTGATGGACAGGGCCGGGGAAACACCGGGGAGCTGTTTTTT.

V is TRBV6-5 and J is TRBJ2-7; the match to TRBD2 covers 13 bases. CDR1 is MNHEY, CDR2 SVGAGI, per germline. This CDR3 region has 14 residues. With V trimmed by 7 bases and J by 7 bases, 7 bases remained unmatched. The DNA for the CDR3 is TGTGCCAGCAAACTAGCGGGAGGGTCTGGAGAGCAGTACTTC. This encodes CASKLAGGSGEQYF.

This chain connects TRBV10-2 to TRBJ2-7; 7 nucleotides agree with TRBD1. The CDR3 runs to 14 residues. Germline CDR1 WSHSY, CDR2 SAAADI. V was clipped by 5 bases and J by 4 bases; unmatched bases: 8. For the CDR3, the DNA is TGCGCCAGCAGTATAGACAGGGTACGGTACGAGCAGTACTTC. Translating gives CASSIDRVRYEQYF.

The chain combines TRBV2 with TRBJ2-4, with 12 bases matching TRBD2. The trim removed 7 bases at V and 0 bases at J, leaving 10 bases unmatched. The CDR3 covers 18 residues. In germline, CDR1 is SNHLY, CDR2 FYNNEI. This CDR3 reads CASTRLAGDLIAKNIQYF. The DNA of the CDR3 is TGTGCCAGCACCCGACTAGCGGGGGACTTAATAGCCAAAAACATTCAGTACTTC. The variable domain in full, completed from reference TRBV2 and TRBJ2-4, reads EPEVTQTPSHQVTQMGQEVILRCVPISNHLYFYWYRQILGQKVEFLVSFYNNEISEKSEIFDDQFSVERPDGSNFTLKIRSTKLEDSAMYFCASTRLAGDLIAKNIQYFGAGTRLSVL.

This chain joins TRBV7-9 and TRBJ2-7; 9 bases agree with TRBD1. This CDR3 has 14 amino acids. Germline trimming cut 4 bases from V and 7 bases from J; bases unmatched to any gene: 8. Germline loops: CDR1 SEHNR, CDR2 FQNEAQ (reference sequence). CDR3 nucleotide sequence: TGTGCCAGCAGCTCGACAGGGGGATCGGAAGAGCAGTACTTC. It specifies CASSSTGGSEEQYF.

The chain couples TRBV7-9 to TRBJ2-5; no reliable D call. V was clipped by 1 base and J by 2 bases, with 11 bases between them. The CDR3 contains 15 residues. Looked up from germline, CDR1 is SEHNR and CDR2 is FQNEAQ (reference sequence). The CDR3 DNA sequence: TGTGCCAGCAGCTTAGAGCTAGGCCTACAAGAGACCCAGTACTTC. Translation gives CASSLELGLQETQYF.

The V gene is TRBV29-1, the J gene TRBJ1-1; D gene ambiguous. V was pared by 3 bases and J by 0 bases, with 8 bases between. This CDR3 is 13 amino acids long. In germline, CDR1 is SQVTM, CDR2 ANQGSEA. The CDR3 DNA reads TGCAGCGTTGAGAGACGGCTGAACACTGAAGCTTTCTTT. This sequence encodes CSVERRLNTEAFF. Full variable domain (rest looked up from reference TRBV29-1 and TRBJ1-1): SAVISQKPSRDICQRGTSLTIQCQVDSQVTMMFWYRQQPGQSLTLIATANQGSEATYESGFVIDKFPISRPNLTFSTLTVSNMSPEDSSIYLCSVERRLNTEAFFGQGTRLTVV.

The chain employs TRBV20-1 and TRBJ2-7; a weak D match, TRBD2 (6 bases). Looked up from germline, CDR1 is DFQATT and CDR2 is SNEGSKA (reference sequence). Between the trimmed V and J ends, which lost 6 bases and 5 bases, there was a span of 11 bases. CDR3 length equals 11 residues. This CDR3 is CSARRGDEQYF. CDR3 coding DNA: TGCAGTGCCCGGCGGGGCGACGAGCAGTACTTC.

Worth noting for this clone: At the DNA level, this CDR3 is encoded by other sequences in the same sample as well. The chain combines TRBV6-4 with TRBJ1-1; 7 nucleotides align to TRBD1. Germline CDR1 is MRHNA and CDR2 is SNTAGT. The V segment lost 6 bases and the J segment 4 bases; nucleotides outside the gene matches: 8. CDR3 length: 14 amino acids. The CDR3: CASRSRAGGTEAFF. Written as DNA, the CDR3 is TGTGCCAGCAGAAGCAGGGCAGGGGGCACTGAAGCTTTCTTT.

The genes are TRBV18 and TRBJ1-6; D remains unclear. This CDR3 is built from 15 residues. In germline, CDR1 is KGHSH, CDR2 LQKENI. The germline V and J ends were trimmed by 2 bases and 0 bases, with 5 bases remaining between them. The CDR3, as DNA: TGTGCCAGCTCACCAAGGGCCTCCTATAATTCACCCCTCCACTTT. This sequence encodes CASSPRASYNSPLHF.

The J gene is TRBJ2-7, the V gene TRBV7-9; D assignment may be TRBD1 or TRBD2 (5 bases each). The CDR3 totals 13 residues. The germline V and J ends were trimmed by 3 bases and 7 bases, with 13 bases remaining between them. The germline gives CDR1 SEHNR, CDR2 FQNEAQ (reference sequence). CDR3 sequence reads: CASSLGGGEEQYF. DNA for the CDR3: TGTGCCAGCAGCTTGGGTGGGGGAGAGGAGCAGTACTTC.

The chain links TRBV27 to TRBJ2-1; 7 bases are shared with TRBD1. J lost 6 bases, V lost 6 bases, and 11 bases had no gene match. Germline CDR1 MNHEY, CDR2 SMNVEV (reference sequence). CDR3 size: 15 residues. The CDR3 is CASSKPGQKINEQFF. The DNA of the CDR3 is TGTGCCAGCAGCAAACCGGGACAGAAAATCAATGAGCAGTTCTTC.

The chain employs TRBV6-1 and TRBJ1-5, with 7 nucleotides matching TRBD1. This CDR3 has 15 residues. The germline V gene has CDR1 MNHNS and CDR2 SASEGT. With V trimmed by 8 bases and J by 4 bases, 11 bases remained unmatched. This CDR3 reads CASLATGKENQPQHF. The CDR3 DNA sequence: TGTGCCAGCTTAGCGACAGGGAAAGAAAATCAGCCCCAGCATTTT.

The V call is TRBV7-9, the J call TRBJ1-2; TRBD1 aligns across 7 bases. The CDR3 length is 12 residues. J gave up 8 bases and V 5 bases, and 5 bases lay outside the gene matches. CDR1 is SEHNR and CDR2 is FQNEAQ in the germline V gene (reference sequence). CDR3 loop: CASSPGGGGYTF. In DNA form, the CDR3 reads TGTGCCAGCAGCCCAGGGGGAGGAGGCTACACCTTC.

Worth noting for this clone: At one end the junction does not follow the germline gene, possibly because of a read error. V gene TRBV5-1 combines with J gene TRBJ2-2; 11 bases agree with TRBD1. There are 14 residues in the CDR3. The germline CDR1 and CDR2 sequences are SGHRS and YFSETQ. The CDR3 nucleotides are TGCGCCAGCATCTTGGGACAGGGGGCCGGGGAGCTGTTTTTT. It translates to CASILGQGAGELFF.

The rearrangement links TRBV5-1 to TRBJ2-2, with D uncertain. Trimming shortened V by 1 base and J by 4 bases, and 5 bases separated the two germline ends. The CDR3 is 13 amino acids. Germline V gene data show CDR1 as SGHRS and CDR2 as YFSETQ. The CDR3 is CASSLWGTGELFF. CDR3 nucleotides: TGCGCCAGCAGCTTGTGGGGCACCGGGGAGCTGTTTTTT.

The rearrangement links TRBV5-1 to TRBJ1-5; no firm D call. The CDR3 contains 13 residues. The germline V gene encodes CDR1 SGHRS and CDR2 YFSETQ. With 0 bases removed from V and 0 bases from J, the gap between germline ends came to 1 base. This CDR3 reads CASSLDSNQPQHF. CDR3 DNA: TGCGCCAGCAGCTTGGATAGCAATCAGCCCCAGCATTTT.